These T cell receptor beta chains were read from a single sample in a study of CD8 T cells in ankylosing spondylitis. TCRdb ran MiXCR on the 5' RACE reads and lists one entry per CDR3 protein. The table lists around 150,000 distinct CDR3 sequences, just under 7.5% of them singletons, with roughly 12% in the top ten. Sequencing was done on a sample of blood, either unsorted or a sorted T cell fraction (not recorded which). The origin of the receptors is a female donor with ankylosing spondylitis or in good health (not recorded which). The CDR3 runs from the conserved cysteine through the conserved F or W. The D gene is left open where the match is weak. Where a row states a size, it is once, few, many or the class of an expanded clone; other rows omit it.

d_call,v_call,clone_size,j_call,cdr3_nt,cdr3_aa
TRBD1,TRBV6-1,many,TRBJ1-3,TGTGCCAGCAGCCCCGACAGGGCGTCCACTGGAAACACCATATATTTT,CASSPDRASTGNTIYF
NA,TRBV3-1,many,TRBJ2-5,TGTGCCAGCAGCCAAGTTTGGGACATTACAGAGACCCAGTACTTC,CASSQVWDITETQYF
TRBD1,TRBV29-1,many,TRBJ2-3,TGCAGCGTAATAGGGGGCGCATGGGATACGCAGTATTTT,CSVIGGAWDTQYF
TRBD2,TRBV7-9,many,TRBJ2-2,TGTGCCAGCAGCTCCGGACTAGCCAGCGGCGGGGAGCTGTTTTTT,CASSSGLASGGELFF
TRBD1,TRBV5-6,few,TRBJ2-5,TGTGCCAGCAGTGGGGCCGGGACAGGGCTGATTGAGACCCAGTACTTC,CASSGAGTGLIETQYF
TRBD2,TRBV5-1,few,TRBJ2-1,TGCGCCAGCAGTATGCTCCGGGGGGGCTCCTACAATGAGCAGTTCTTC,CASSMLRGGSYNEQFF
NA,TRBV7-2,many,TRBJ1-6,TGTGCCAGCAGCTTGTGGGGAGGTAATTCACCCCTCCACTTT,CASSLWGGNSPLHF
NA,TRBV19,many,TRBJ1-6,TGTGCCACCAACGAACAGACCAATTCACCCCTCCACTTT,CATNEQTNSPLHF
NA,TRBV29-1,many,TRBJ2-4,TGCAGCGTACCGGAGGGGGCTGGAAACATTCAGTACTTC,CSVPEGAGNIQYF
TRBD1,TRBV29-1,many,TRBJ2-2,TGCAGCGTCATGGGGACTTTTGCGGGACAGGGGGCCGGGGAGCTGTTTTTT,CSVMGTFAGQGAGELFF
NA,TRBV2,many,TRBJ2-2,TGTGCCAGCAGTGTGATGGCAGGGCAGGCCGGGGAGCTGTTTTTT,CASSVMAGQAGELFF
TRBD1,TRBV5-1,NA,TRBJ2-7,TGCGCCAGCAGCCCATTCCGGACAGGGGGAACCTACGAGCAGTACTTC,CASSPFRTGGTYEQYF
TRBD1,TRBV28,many,TRBJ2-7,TGTGCCAGCCCTCCTTCACGACAGGGTGCTTCGTACGAGCAGTACTTC,CASPPSRQGASYEQYF
NA,TRBV6-1,many,TRBJ1-4,TGTGCCAGCAGTGATACTGGGTCCGGACAAGAAAAACTGTTTTTT,CASSDTGSGQEKLFF
TRBD2,TRBV3-1,few,TRBJ2-3,TGTGCCAGCAGCCCTCTTTCGGGGGGGCCAGATACGCAGTATTTT,CASSPLSGGPDTQYF
NA,TRBV10-3,NA,TRBJ2-3,TGTGCCACCAAAGGGACGGGGGAAGCAGATACGCAGTATTTT,CATKGTGEADTQYF
NA,TRBV12-3/TRBV12-4,many,TRBJ1-2,TGTGCCAGCAGCAGACAAGGAGTTGGCTACACCTTC,CASSRQGVGYTF
NA,TRBV7-2,many,TRBJ2-1,TGTGCCAGCAGCTTTGGTGCCACAGGGAGTGAGCAGTTCTTC,CASSFGATGSEQFF
NA,TRBV12-3/TRBV12-4,many,TRBJ2-4,TGTGCCAGCAGTTTGCAGAACATTCAGTACTTC,CASSLQNIQYF
NA,TRBV21-1,many,TRBJ2-1,TGTGCCAGCAGCAAAGCGGCCCATTACAATGAGCAGTTCTTC,CASSKAAHYNEQFF
TRBD1,TRBV7-9,few,TRBJ1-5,TGTGCCAGCAGTCCCGGACAGGGCCCGTACAAGTCCCAGCATTTT,CASSPGQGPYKSQHF
NA,TRBV7-9,many,TRBJ2-3,TGTGCCAGCAGATTACTAGCCGGTGATACGCAGTATTTT,CASRLLAGDTQYF